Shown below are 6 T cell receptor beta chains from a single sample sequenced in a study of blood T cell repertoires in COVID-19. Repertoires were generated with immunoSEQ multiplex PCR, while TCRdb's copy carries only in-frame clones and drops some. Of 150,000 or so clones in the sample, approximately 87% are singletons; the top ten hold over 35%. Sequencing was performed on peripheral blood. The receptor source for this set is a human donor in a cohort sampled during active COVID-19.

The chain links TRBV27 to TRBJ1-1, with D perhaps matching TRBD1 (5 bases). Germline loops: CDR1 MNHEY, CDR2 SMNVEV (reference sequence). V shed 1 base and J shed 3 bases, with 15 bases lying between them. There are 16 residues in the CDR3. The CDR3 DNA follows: TGTGCCAGCAGTTTATTTTCGGGGGGACCCCACACTGAAGCTTTCTTT. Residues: CASSLFSGGPHTEAFF.

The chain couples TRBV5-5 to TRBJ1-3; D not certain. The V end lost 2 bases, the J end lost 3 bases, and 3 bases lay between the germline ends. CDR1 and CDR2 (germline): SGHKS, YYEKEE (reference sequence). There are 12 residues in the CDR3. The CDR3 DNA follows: TGTGCCAGCAGCTTCTATGGAAACACCATATATTTT. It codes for CASSFYGNTIYF.

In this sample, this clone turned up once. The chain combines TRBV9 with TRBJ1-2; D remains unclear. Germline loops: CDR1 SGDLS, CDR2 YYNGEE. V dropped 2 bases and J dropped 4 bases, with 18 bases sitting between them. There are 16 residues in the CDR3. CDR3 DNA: TGTGCCAGCAGCGTTACAGTAACGACTAACGGCTATGGCTACACCTTC. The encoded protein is CASSVTVTTNGYGYTF.

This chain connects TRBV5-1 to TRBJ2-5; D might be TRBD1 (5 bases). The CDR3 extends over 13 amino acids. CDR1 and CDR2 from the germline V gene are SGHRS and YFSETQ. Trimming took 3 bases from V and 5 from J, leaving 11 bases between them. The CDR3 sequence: CASSSRVGETQYF. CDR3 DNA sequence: TGCGCCAGCAGCTCCAGGGTCGGGGAGACCCAGTACTTC.

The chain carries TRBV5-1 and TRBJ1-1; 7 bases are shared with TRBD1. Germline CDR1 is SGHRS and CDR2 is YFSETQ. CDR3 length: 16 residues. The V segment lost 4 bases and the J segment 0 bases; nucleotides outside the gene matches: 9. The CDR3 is CASSPQGVEMNTEAFF. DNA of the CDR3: TGCGCCAGCAGCCCTCAGGGGGTCGAAATGAACACTGAAGCTTTCTTT. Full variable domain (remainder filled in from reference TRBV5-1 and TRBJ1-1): KAGVTQTPRYLIKTRGQQVTLSCSPISGHRSVSWYQQTPGQGLQFLFEYFSETQRNKGNFPGRFSGRQFSNSRSEMNVSTLELGDSALYLCASSPQGVEMNTEAFFGQGTRLTVV.

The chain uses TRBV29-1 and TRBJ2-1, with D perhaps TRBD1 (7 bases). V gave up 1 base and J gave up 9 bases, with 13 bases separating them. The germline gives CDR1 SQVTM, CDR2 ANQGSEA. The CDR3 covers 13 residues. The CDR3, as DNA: TGCAGCGTTGAAGTGGAGGGGGCAGGTGAGCAGTTCTTC. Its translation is CSVEVEGAGEQFF.